This T cell receptor beta chain was found in a study of Ad26.COV2.S vaccination and SARS-CoV-2 variants. Study details: Ad26.COV2.S, an intramuscular injection, was given once or twice 56 days apart. Study-level results: Vaccine recipients posted higher spike-specific TCR breadth than their placebo counterparts.

The CDR3 consists of 16 residues. Looked up from germline, CDR1 is LGHNA and CDR2 is YSLEER. Trimming removed 4 bases from V and 0 bases from J, with 13 bases in between. Some clones are missing from TCRdb's copy, which holds only in-frame ones; the method was immunoSEQ multiplex PCR. The sample contains about 390,000 clones, 75% to 90% of which appear only once. Concerning this clone: The antigen remains unidentified.

Treatment given: about 20 received Ad26.COV2.S at low or high dose, single or two shots; several received placebo; per-sample allocation not given. The samples were gathered on day 63 after the first injection of vaccine or placebo. The sample came from a Boston adult aged 18-55 years. The chain has TRBV4-3 and TRBJ2-4; D is possibly TRBD2 (6 bases). The sequencing here drew on peripheral blood, taken in a trial of Ad26.COV2.S vaccine versus placebo. The TCR was taken from a person between 18 and 65 years old who received the Ad26.COV2.S COVID-19 vaccine or a placebo. CDR3 coding DNA: TGCGCCAGCAGCCCTGGGGGGAATTTAGCCAAAAACATTCAGTACTTC. Amino acid sequence: CASSPGGNLAKNIQYF.